The rows below give T cell receptor beta chains drawn from one sample of a study of post-analysis software for immune sequencing data. TCRdb re-analysed the PCR reads in MiXCR, keeping a single row per CDR3 protein. The sample holds some 500,000 distinct CDR3 sequences, 45% seen once. The sample comprised blood. Every receptor here comes from a girl aged 10 to 17 with multiple sclerosis. The CDR3 runs from the conserved cysteine through the conserved F or W. The D gene is left open where the match is weak. A clone size is listed for some rows: how often the clone was seen (once, few, many), or a class if it is expanded.

v_call: TRBV4-3
d_call: -
j_call: TRBJ2-1
clone_size: -
cdr3_aa: CASNQDSRAFYNEQFF
cdr3_nt: TGCGCCAGCAACCAAGATAGCAGAGCCTTCTACAATGAGCAGTTCTTC

v_call: TRBV20-1
d_call: -
j_call: TRBJ2-3
clone_size: -
cdr3_aa: CSAPREPSTDTQYF
cdr3_nt: TGCAGTGCTCCCCGGGAGCCTAGCACAGATACGCAGTATTTT

v_call: TRBV20-1
d_call: -
j_call: TRBJ2-3
clone_size: once
cdr3_aa: CSARGQGWGGTTDTQYF
cdr3_nt: TGCAGTGCTAGAGGCCAGGGTTGGGGCGGGACCACAGATACGCAGTATTTT

v_call: TRBV24-1
d_call: TRBD2
j_call: TRBJ2-1
clone_size: few
cdr3_aa: CATSALTRTSGRDGEQFF
cdr3_nt: TGTGCCACCAGTGCCCTGACCCGGACTAGCGGGAGGGATGGAGAGCAGTTCTTC

v_call: TRBV24-1
d_call: TRBD2
j_call: TRBJ2-1
clone_size: -
cdr3_aa: CATSDFQREGNEQFF
cdr3_nt: TGTGCCACCAGTGATTTCCAACGGGAGGGCAATGAGCAGTTCTTC

v_call: TRBV20-1
d_call: TRBD2
j_call: TRBJ2-4
clone_size: -
cdr3_aa: CSAVTVKGLARDSEAKNIQYF
cdr3_nt: TGCAGTGCCGTAACCGTTAAGGGACTAGCCAGGGATAGTGAAGCCAAAAACATTCAGTACTTC

v_call: TRBV20-1
d_call: TRBD2
j_call: TRBJ2-3
clone_size: -
cdr3_aa: CSARVGGGVDTQYF
cdr3_nt: TGCAGTGCTAGAGTCGGGGGAGGGGTGGATACGCAGTATTTT

v_call: TRBV12-3/TRBV12-4
d_call: TRBD2
j_call: TRBJ2-5
clone_size: -
cdr3_aa: CASSLGLAEEETQYF
cdr3_nt: TGTGCCAGCAGTTTGGGGCTAGCGGAGGAAGAGACCCAGTACTTC

v_call: TRBV5-1
d_call: TRBD1
j_call: TRBJ2-4
clone_size: -
cdr3_aa: CASSDLGQGQNIQYF
cdr3_nt: TGCGCCAGCAGCGACCTGGGACAGGGGCAAAACATTCAGTACTTC

v_call: TRBV7-9
d_call: TRBD2
j_call: TRBJ2-1
clone_size: few
cdr3_aa: CASSLGLAGRSYNEQFF
cdr3_nt: TGTGCCAGCAGCTTAGGTCTAGCGGGACGTTCCTACAATGAGCAGTTCTTC

v_call: TRBV28
d_call: -
j_call: TRBJ2-7
clone_size: -
cdr3_aa: CASSLADTAGWEQYF
cdr3_nt: TGTGCCAGCAGTTTGGCCGACACGGCCGGATGGGAGCAGTACTTC

v_call: TRBV7-2
d_call: -
j_call: TRBJ2-1
clone_size: few
cdr3_aa: CASSLVPNYNEQFF
cdr3_nt: TGTGCCAGCAGCTTAGTTCCTAACTACAATGAGCAGTTCTTC

v_call: TRBV6-6
d_call: -
j_call: TRBJ1-5
clone_size: -
cdr3_aa: CASRTGTLSNQPQHF
cdr3_nt: TGTGCCAGCAGGACCGGGACTCTAAGCAATCAGCCCCAGCATTTT

v_call: TRBV25-1
d_call: -
j_call: TRBJ1-2
clone_size: -
cdr3_aa: CASSTGQFYGYTF
cdr3_nt: TGTGCCAGCAGTACCGGACAGTTCTATGGCTACACCTTC

v_call: TRBV10-3
d_call: TRBD2
j_call: TRBJ2-5
clone_size: -
cdr3_aa: CASARDSPGGEQYF
cdr3_nt: TGTGCCAGTGCACGGGACTCCCCGGGAGGAGAGCAGTACTTC

v_call: TRBV7-2
d_call: TRBD1
j_call: TRBJ1-5
clone_size: -
cdr3_aa: CASSLKGTGGLSNQPQHF
cdr3_nt: TGTGCCAGCAGCCTGAAAGGGACAGGGGGCCTTAGCAATCAGCCCCAGCATTTT

v_call: TRBV7-6
d_call: -
j_call: TRBJ2-1
clone_size: few
cdr3_aa: CASSLGGAGDHNEQFF
cdr3_nt: TGTGCCAGCAGCTTAGGGGGGGCAGGGGACCACAATGAGCAGTTCTTC

v_call: TRBV5-5
d_call: TRBD2
j_call: TRBJ2-1
clone_size: -
cdr3_aa: CASSLGGLAGNNEQFF
cdr3_nt: TGTGCCAGCAGCTTGGGGGGGCTAGCGGGAAACAATGAGCAGTTCTTC

v_call: TRBV28
d_call: TRBD1
j_call: TRBJ2-1
clone_size: -
cdr3_aa: CASEDRDGYNEQFF
cdr3_nt: TGTGCCAGCGAGGACAGGGATGGATACAATGAGCAGTTCTTC

v_call: TRBV27
d_call: -
j_call: TRBJ2-3
clone_size: -
cdr3_aa: CASSPLTPDSGDTQYF
cdr3_nt: TGTGCCAGCAGTCCTTTGACCCCCGACAGTGGAGATACGCAGTATTTT

v_call: TRBV7-2
d_call: -
j_call: TRBJ2-5
clone_size: -
cdr3_aa: CASSWGAWQPPQETQYF
cdr3_nt: TGTGCCAGCAGCTGGGGTGCTTGGCAGCCTCCACAAGAGACCCAGTACTTC

v_call: TRBV29-1
d_call: -
j_call: TRBJ1-1
clone_size: -
cdr3_aa: CSVWSGNTEAFF
cdr3_nt: TGCAGCGTTTGGAGTGGCAACACTGAAGCTTTCTTT

v_call: TRBV20-1
d_call: TRBD2
j_call: TRBJ2-1
clone_size: few
cdr3_aa: CSAGSGRVPYNEQFF
cdr3_nt: TGCAGTGCTGGTAGCGGGAGGGTCCCCTACAATGAGCAGTTCTTC

v_call: TRBV4-3
d_call: TRBD2
j_call: TRBJ2-1
clone_size: -
cdr3_aa: CASSPGTSGNSYNEQFF
cdr3_nt: TGCGCCAGCAGCCCTGGGACTAGCGGGAATTCCTACAATGAGCAGTTCTTC